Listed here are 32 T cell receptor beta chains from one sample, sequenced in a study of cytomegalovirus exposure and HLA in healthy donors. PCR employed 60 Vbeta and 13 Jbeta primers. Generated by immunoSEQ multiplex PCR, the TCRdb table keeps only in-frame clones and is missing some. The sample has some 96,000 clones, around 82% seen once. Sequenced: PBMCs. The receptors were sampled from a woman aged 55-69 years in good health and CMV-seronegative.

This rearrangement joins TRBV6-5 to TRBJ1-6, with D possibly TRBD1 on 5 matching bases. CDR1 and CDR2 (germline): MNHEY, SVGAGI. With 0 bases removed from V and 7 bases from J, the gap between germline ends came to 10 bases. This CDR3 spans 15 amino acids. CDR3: CASSYSGLRNSPLHF. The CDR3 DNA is TGTGCCAGCAGTTACTCGGGGCTCAGGAATTCACCCCTCCACTTT.

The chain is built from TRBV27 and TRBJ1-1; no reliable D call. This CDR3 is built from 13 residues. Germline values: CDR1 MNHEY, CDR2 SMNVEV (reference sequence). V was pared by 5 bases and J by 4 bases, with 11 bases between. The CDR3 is CASSVTAFTEAFF. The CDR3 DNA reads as TGTGCCAGCAGTGTTACAGCCTTCACTGAAGCTTTCTTT.

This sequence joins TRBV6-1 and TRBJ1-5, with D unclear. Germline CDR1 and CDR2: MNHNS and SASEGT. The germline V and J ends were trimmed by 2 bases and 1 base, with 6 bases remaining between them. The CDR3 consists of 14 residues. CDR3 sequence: CASSERVSNQPQHF. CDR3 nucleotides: TGTGCCAGCAGTGAACGCGTCAGCAATCAGCCCCAGCATTTT.

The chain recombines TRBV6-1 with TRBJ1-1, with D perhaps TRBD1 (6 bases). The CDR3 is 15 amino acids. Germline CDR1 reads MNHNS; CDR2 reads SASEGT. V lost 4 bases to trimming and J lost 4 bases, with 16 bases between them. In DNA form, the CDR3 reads TGTGCCAGCAGTGCGGGGCGGGGGGCCGGCACTGAAGCTTTCTTT. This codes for CASSAGRGAGTEAFF.

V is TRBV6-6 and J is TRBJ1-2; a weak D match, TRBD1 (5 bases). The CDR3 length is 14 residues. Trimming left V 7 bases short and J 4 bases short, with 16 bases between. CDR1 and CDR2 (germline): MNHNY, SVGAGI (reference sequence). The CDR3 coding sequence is TGTGCCAGCATAGTAGGGCAGGGCGTCTATGGCTACACCTTC. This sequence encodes CASIVGQGVYGYTF.

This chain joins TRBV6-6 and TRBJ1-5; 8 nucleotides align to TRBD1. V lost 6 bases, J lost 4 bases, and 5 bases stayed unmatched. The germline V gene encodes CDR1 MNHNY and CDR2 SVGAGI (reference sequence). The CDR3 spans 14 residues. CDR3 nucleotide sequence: TGTGCCAGCAGCCCCCGGACAGGGAATCAGCCCCAGCATTTT. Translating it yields CASSPRTGNQPQHF.

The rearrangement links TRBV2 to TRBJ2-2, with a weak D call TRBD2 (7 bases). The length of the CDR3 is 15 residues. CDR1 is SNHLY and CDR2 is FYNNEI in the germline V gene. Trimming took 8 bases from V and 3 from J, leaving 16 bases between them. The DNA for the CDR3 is TGTGCCAGCTTATTGGGGGGGCGAGACACCGGGGAGCTGTTTTTT. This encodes CASLLGGRDTGELFF.

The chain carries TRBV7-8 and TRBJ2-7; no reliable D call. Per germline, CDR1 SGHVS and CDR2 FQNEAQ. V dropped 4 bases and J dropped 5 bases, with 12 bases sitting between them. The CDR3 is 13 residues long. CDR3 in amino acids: CASSSGPANEQYF. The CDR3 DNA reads TGTGCCAGCAGCTCGGGTCCGGCGAACGAGCAGTACTTC.

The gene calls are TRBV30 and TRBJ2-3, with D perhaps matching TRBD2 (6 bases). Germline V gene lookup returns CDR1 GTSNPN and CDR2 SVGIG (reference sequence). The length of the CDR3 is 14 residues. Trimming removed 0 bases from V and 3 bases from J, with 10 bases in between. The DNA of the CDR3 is TGTGCCTGGAGTGTATACGGGAGTACAGATACGCAGTATTTT. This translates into CAWSVYGSTDTQYF.

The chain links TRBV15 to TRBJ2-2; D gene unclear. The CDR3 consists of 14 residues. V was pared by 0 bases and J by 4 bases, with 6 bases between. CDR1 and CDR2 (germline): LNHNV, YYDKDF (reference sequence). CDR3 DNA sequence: TGTGCCACCAGCAGAGATTCGAGCACCGGGGAGCTGTTTTTT. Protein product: CATSRDSSTGELFF.

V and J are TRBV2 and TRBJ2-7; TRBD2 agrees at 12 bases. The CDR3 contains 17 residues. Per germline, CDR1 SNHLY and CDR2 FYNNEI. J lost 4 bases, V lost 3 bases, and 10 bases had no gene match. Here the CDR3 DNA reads TGTGCCAGCAGTGACAGGGCTAGCGGGAGGGCCAGGTACGAGCAGTACTTC. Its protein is CASSDRASGRARYEQYF.

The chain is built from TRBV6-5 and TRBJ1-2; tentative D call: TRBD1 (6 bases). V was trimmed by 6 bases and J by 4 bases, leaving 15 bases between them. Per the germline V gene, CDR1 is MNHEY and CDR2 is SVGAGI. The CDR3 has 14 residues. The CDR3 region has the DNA TGTGCCAGCAGACTTGGGGGCGGCGGCTATGGCTACACCTTC. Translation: CASRLGGGGYGYTF.

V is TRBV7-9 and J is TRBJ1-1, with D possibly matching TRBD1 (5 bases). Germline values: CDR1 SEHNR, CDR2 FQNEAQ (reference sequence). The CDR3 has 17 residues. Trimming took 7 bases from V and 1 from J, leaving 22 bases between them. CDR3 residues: CASTDPARGWGNTEAFF. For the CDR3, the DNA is TGTGCCAGCACCGACCCAGCTCGGGGGTGGGGGAACACTGAAGCTTTCTTT.

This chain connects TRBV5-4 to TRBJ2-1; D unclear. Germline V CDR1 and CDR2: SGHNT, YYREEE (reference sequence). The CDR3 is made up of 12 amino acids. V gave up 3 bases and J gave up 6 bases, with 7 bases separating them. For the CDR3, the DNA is TGTGCCAGCAGCTCGTGGGCCAATGAGCAGTTCTTC. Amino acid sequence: CASSSWANEQFF.

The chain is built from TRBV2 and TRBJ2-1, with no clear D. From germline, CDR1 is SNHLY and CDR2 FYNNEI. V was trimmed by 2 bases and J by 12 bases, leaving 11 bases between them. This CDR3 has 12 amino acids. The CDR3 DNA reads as TGTGCCAGCAGTGAAAATAGCTTTGGGCAGTTCTTC. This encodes CASSENSFGQFF.

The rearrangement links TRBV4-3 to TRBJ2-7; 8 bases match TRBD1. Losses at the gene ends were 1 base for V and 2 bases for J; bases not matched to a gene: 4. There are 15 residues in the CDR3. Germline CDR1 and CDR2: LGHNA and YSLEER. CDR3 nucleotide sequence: TGCGCCAGCAGCCAAGGGGACAGGAGTCCCTACGAGCAGTACTTC. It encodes CASSQGDRSPYEQYF.

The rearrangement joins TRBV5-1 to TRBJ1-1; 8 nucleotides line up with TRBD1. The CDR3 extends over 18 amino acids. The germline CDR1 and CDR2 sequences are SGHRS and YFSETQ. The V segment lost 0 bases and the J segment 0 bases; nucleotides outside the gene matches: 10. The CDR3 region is CASSLGAGGARVNTEAFF. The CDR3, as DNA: TGCGCCAGCAGCTTGGGGGCAGGGGGCGCGAGGGTGAACACTGAAGCTTTCTTT.

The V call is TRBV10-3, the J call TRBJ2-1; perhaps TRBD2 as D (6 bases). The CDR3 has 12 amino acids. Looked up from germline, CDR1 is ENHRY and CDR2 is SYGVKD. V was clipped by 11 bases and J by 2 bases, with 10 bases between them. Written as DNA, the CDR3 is TGTGCCGCAGCGGGCCCCTACAATGAGCAGTTCTTC. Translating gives CAAAGPYNEQFF.

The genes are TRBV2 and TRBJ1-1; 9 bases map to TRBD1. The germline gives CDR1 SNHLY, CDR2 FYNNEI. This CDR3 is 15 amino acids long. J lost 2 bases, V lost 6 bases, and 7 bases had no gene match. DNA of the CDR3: TGTGCCAGCAGCCGGACAGGGGAGTACAACACTGAAGCTTTCTTT. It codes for CASSRTGEYNTEAFF.

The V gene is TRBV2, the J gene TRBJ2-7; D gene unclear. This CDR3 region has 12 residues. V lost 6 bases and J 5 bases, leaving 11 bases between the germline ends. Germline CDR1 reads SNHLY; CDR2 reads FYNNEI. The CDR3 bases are TGTGCCAGCAGCCAAGAGCTTCACGAGCAGTACTTC. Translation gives CASSQELHEQYF.

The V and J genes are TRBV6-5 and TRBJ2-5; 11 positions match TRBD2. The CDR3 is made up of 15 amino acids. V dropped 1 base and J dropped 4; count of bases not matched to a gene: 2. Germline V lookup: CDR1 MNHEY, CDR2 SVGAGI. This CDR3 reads CASSYLTSGTETQYF. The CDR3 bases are TGTGCCAGCAGTTACTTGACTAGCGGGACAGAGACCCAGTACTTC.

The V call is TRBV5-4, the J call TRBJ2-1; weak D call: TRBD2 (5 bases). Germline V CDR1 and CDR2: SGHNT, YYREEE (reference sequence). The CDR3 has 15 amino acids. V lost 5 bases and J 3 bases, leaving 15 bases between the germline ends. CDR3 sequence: CASRKTRGNYNEQFF. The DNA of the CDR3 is TGTGCCAGCAGAAAAACACGGGGAAACTACAATGAGCAGTTCTTC.

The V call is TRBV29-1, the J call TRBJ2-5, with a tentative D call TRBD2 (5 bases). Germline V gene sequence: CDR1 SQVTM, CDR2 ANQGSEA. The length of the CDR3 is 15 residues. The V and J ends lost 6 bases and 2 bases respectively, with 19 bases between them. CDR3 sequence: CSVVPSTTLQETQYF. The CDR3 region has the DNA TGCAGCGTCGTTCCTAGCACCACCCTTCAAGAGACCCAGTACTTC.

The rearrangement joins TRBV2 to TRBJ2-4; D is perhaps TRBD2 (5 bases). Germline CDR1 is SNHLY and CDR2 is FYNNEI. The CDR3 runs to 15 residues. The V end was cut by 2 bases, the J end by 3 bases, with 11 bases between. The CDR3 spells CASSERLAVKNIQYF. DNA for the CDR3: TGTGCCAGCAGTGAACGTCTAGCTGTCAAAAACATTCAGTACTTC.

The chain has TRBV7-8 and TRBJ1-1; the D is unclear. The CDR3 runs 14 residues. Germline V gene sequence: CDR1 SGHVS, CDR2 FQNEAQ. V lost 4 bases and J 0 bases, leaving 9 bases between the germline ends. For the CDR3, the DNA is TGTGCCAGCAGCTCACAGCTTCTGAACACTGAAGCTTTCTTT. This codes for CASSSQLLNTEAFF.

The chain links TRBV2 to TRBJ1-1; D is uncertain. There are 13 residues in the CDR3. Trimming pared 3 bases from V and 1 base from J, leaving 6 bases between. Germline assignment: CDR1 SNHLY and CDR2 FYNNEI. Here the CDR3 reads CASSESGNTEAFF. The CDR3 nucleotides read TGTGCCAGCAGTGAGTCGGGGAACACTGAAGCTTTCTTT.

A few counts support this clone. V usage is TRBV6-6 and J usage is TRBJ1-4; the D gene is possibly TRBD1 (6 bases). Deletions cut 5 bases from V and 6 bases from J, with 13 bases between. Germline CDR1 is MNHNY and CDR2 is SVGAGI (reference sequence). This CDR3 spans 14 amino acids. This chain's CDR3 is CASSPRGVDEKLFF. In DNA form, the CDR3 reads TGTGCCAGCAGTCCCAGGGGAGTGGATGAAAAACTGTTTTTT.

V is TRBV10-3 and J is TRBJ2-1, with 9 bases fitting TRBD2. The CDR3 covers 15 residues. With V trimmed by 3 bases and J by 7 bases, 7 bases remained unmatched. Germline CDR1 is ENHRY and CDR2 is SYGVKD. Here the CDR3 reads CAISDVLAGVNEQFF. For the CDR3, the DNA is TGTGCCATCAGTGATGTGTTAGCGGGAGTGAATGAGCAGTTCTTC.

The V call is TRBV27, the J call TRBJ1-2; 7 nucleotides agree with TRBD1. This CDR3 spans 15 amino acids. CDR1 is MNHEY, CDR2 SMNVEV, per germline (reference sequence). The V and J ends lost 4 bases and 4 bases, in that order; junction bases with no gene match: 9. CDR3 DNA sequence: TGTGCCAGCAGTTCAGGCCCGGGACAGATCTATGGCTACACCTTC. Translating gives CASSSGPGQIYGYTF.

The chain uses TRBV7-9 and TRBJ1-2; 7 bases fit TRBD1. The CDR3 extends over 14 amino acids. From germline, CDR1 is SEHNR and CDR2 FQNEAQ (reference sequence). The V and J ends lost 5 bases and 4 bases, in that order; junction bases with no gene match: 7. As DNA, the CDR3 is TGTGCCAGCAGCCCAGGGGGGATACGCTATGGCTACACCTTC. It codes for CASSPGGIRYGYTF.

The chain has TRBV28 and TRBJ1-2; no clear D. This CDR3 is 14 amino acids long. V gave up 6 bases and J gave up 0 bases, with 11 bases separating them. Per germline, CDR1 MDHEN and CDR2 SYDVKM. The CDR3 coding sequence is TGTGCCAGCAGGTTACAGTGGTCTAACTATGGCTACACCTTC. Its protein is CASRLQWSNYGYTF.

CDR3 bases: TGCGCCAGCAGCTTGGCCTATAAACCCACAGATACGCAGTATTTT. This translates into CASSLAYKPTDTQYF. The gene calls are TRBV5-1 and TRBJ2-3; D ambiguous. This CDR3 has 15 residues. V lost 0 bases and J 2 bases, leaving 10 bases between the germline ends. Germline lookup yields CDR1 SGHRS and CDR2 YFSETQ.